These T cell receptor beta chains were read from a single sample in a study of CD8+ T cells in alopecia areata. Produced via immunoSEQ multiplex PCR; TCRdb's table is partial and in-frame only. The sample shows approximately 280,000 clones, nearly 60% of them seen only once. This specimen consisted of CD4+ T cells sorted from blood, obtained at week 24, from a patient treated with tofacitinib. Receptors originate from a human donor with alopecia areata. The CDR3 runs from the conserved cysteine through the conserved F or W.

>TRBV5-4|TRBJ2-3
CASSLGPEEELDTQYF
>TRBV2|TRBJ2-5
CASSEAMEETQYF
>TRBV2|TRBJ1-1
CASSEGPNTEAFF
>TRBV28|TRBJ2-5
CASSPKPRGKETQYF
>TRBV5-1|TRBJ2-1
CASSPGVDNEQFF
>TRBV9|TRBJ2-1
CASSVGAGAHSYNEQFF
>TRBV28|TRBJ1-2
CASSSPTGQGYGYTF
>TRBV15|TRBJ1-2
CATSRDSGVGYGYTF
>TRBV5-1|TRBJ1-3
CASRADRDGNTIYF
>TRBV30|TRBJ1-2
CAWRTSSRGYTF
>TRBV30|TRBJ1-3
CAWSGTPRKTSGNTIYF
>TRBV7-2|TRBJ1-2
CASSLWQQSYTF
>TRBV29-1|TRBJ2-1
CSVAGGPYNEQFF
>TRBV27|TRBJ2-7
CASRGRGYEQYF
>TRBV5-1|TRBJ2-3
CASLRTSGETDTQYF
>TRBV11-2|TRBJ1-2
CASSLGAGYTF
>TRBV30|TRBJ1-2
CAWSVRDRDYGYTF
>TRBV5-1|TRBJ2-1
CASSLDTNSYNEQFF
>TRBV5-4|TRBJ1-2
CASSLSTGGEYGYTF
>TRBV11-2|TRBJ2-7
CASSLAASGYSYEQYF
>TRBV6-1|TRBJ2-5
CASSELGREQETQYF
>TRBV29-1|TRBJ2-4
CSVGGTGGVIQYF
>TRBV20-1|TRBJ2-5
CSARQETQYF
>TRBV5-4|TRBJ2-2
CASSPRGRQGALTGELFF
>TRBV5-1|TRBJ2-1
CASSIGGEVYNEQFF
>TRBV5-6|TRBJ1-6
CASSLGPRGTNSPLHF
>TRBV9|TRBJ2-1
CASSVAAGLGNEQFF
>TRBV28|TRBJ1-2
CASKLLGGDSYGYTF